This is a list of T cell receptor beta chains from one sample in a study of T cell changes during pregnancy in multiple sclerosis. Only in-frame clones appear in the TCRdb table, and some are missing; sequencing was by immunoSEQ multiplex PCR. The sample has just under 65,000 clones, roughly nine tenths seen once. The sequenced sample was peripheral blood, obtained after pregnancy. Receptor source: a female donor in good health, enrolled as a control in a pregnancy study. CDR3s include the opening cysteine and the closing phenylalanine or tryptophan. The order of the fields is clone size, V gene, J gene, D gene, CDR3 DNA, CDR3 protein. D genes are given only for firm matches. Not all rows give a size; the values are once, few, many and, for expanded clones, a class.

abundance: NA; v_gene: TRBV6-1; j_gene: TRBJ1-1; d_gene: NA; CDR3nt: TGTGCCAGCAGTGAGCGGGGGAACACTGAAGCTTTCTTT; CDR3aa: CASSERGNTEAFF
abundance: NA; v_gene: TRBV6-5; j_gene: TRBJ1-5; d_gene: NA; CDR3nt: TGTGCCAGCAGTTCGGGAGGTAGCAATCAGCCCCAGCATTTT; CDR3aa: CASSSGGSNQPQHF
abundance: NA; v_gene: TRBV5-1; j_gene: TRBJ2-3; d_gene: NA; CDR3nt: TGCGCCAGCAGCTTGTTCTTAACAGACCCGACCTTCACAGATACGCAGTATTTT; CDR3aa: CASSLFLTDPTFTDTQYF
abundance: NA; v_gene: TRBV5-1; j_gene: TRBJ2-7; d_gene: TRBD1; CDR3nt: TGCGCCAGAATGGGACAGGGTAGGTACGAGCAGTACTTC; CDR3aa: CARMGQGRYEQYF
abundance: NA; v_gene: TRBV9; j_gene: TRBJ1-4; d_gene: NA; CDR3nt: TGTGCCAGCAGCGTAACAGATGGCAATGAAAAACTGTTTTTT; CDR3aa: CASSVTDGNEKLFF
abundance: NA; v_gene: TRBV6-4; j_gene: TRBJ2-7; d_gene: NA; CDR3nt: TGTGCCAGCAGTGAAAGTGACAGGGAGCAGTACTTC; CDR3aa: CASSESDREQYF
abundance: NA; v_gene: TRBV2; j_gene: TRBJ1-1; d_gene: TRBD1; CDR3nt: TGTGCCAGCAGTGAGACAGGGGCCTCTCGTGAAGCTTTCTTT; CDR3aa: CASSETGASREAFF
abundance: NA; v_gene: TRBV2; j_gene: TRBJ2-7; d_gene: TRBD2; CDR3nt: TGTGCCAGCAGACCGGGGGGGCCCTACGAGCAGTACTTC; CDR3aa: CASRPGGPYEQYF
abundance: NA; v_gene: TRBV9; j_gene: TRBJ1-2; d_gene: NA; CDR3nt: TGTGCCAGCAGCGCAACAGGGCTCGAGGGCTACACCTTC; CDR3aa: CASSATGLEGYTF
abundance: NA; v_gene: TRBV7-8; j_gene: TRBJ2-5; d_gene: NA; CDR3nt: TGTGCCAGCAGCTTAGGTCCCAAACAAGAGACCCAGTACTTC; CDR3aa: CASSLGPKQETQYF
abundance: NA; v_gene: TRBV2; j_gene: TRBJ1-5; d_gene: NA; CDR3nt: TGTGCCAGCAGGGGAACAGGGAGCAATCAGCCCCAGCATTTT; CDR3aa: CASRGTGSNQPQHF
abundance: once; v_gene: TRBV7-9; j_gene: TRBJ1-6; d_gene: NA; CDR3nt: TGTGCCAGCAGCTTATCGCAGGGTAGTTCACCCCTCCACTTT; CDR3aa: CASSLSQGSSPLHF
abundance: NA; v_gene: TRBV7-9; j_gene: TRBJ2-1; d_gene: TRBD2; CDR3nt: TGTGCCAGCAGCTACCAGACTAGCCTTGAGCAGTTCTTC; CDR3aa: CASSYQTSLEQFF
abundance: NA; v_gene: TRBV7-8; j_gene: TRBJ1-3; d_gene: NA; CDR3nt: TGTGCCAGCAGCCCCCAACAGGGAACCATATATTTT; CDR3aa: CASSPQQGTIYF
abundance: NA; v_gene: TRBV5-1; j_gene: TRBJ1-1; d_gene: NA; CDR3nt: TGCGCCAGCAGCTTGGGAGGGAGGACTGAAGCTTTCTTT; CDR3aa: CASSLGGRTEAFF
abundance: NA; v_gene: TRBV11-2; j_gene: TRBJ2-7; d_gene: TRBD2; CDR3nt: TGTGCCAGCAGTTCCCGGAAGACTAGCGGGGGCCCGGCCTACGAGCAGTACTTC; CDR3aa: CASSSRKTSGGPAYEQYF
abundance: NA; v_gene: TRBV6-1; j_gene: TRBJ1-5; d_gene: TRBD1; CDR3nt: TGTGCCAGCAGTGCCCGGGACAGGGACAATCAGCCCCAGCATTTT; CDR3aa: CASSARDRDNQPQHF
abundance: NA; v_gene: TRBV30; j_gene: TRBJ1-3; d_gene: NA; CDR3nt: TGTGCCTGGAGTCCCGTGGGAAACACCATATATTTT; CDR3aa: CAWSPVGNTIYF